This T cell receptor (beta chain) appears in the sequencing data of a study of blood T cell repertoires in COVID-19. V was shortened by 0 bases and J by 2 bases, with 9 bases between the two germline ends. The CDR3 runs to 14 residues. CDR1 SGHKS and CDR2 YYEKEE come from the germline V gene (reference sequence). This clone has a single count. The table came from immunoSEQ multiplex PCR; TCRdb's copy has only in-frame clones and leaves some out. The sample yields 190,000 or so clones, 80% to 90% seen once. The chain joins TRBV5-5 to TRBJ2-7; D ambiguous. This TCR came from a woman in her 70s with acute or convalescent COVID-19. The material sequenced was peripheral blood. CDR3 region: CASSLVSPPYEQYF. The CDR3 DNA sequence: TGTGCCAGCAGCTTGGTCTCTCCTCCCTACGAGCAGTACTTC. The full variable domain, in which reference TRBV5-5 and TRBJ2-7 provide the parts outside the CDR3, is DAGVTQSPTHLIKTRGQQVTLRCSPISGHKSVSWYQQVLGQGPQFIFQYYEKEERGRGNFPDRFSARQFPNYSSELNVNALLLGDSALYLCASSLVSPPYEQYFGPGTRLTVT.